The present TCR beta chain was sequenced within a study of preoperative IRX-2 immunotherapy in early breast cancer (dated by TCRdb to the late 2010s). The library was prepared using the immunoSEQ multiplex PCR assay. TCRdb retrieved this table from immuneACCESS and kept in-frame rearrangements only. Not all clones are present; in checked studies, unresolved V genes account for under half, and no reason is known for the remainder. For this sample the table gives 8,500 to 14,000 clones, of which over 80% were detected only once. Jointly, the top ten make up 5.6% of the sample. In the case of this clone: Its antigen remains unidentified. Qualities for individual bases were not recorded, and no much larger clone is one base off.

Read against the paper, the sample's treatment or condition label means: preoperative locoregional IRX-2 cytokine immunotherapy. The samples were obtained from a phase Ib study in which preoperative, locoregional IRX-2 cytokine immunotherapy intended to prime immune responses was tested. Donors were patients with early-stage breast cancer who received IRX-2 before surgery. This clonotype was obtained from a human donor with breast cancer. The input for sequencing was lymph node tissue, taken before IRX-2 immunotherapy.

The CDR3 has the sequence CASSIGWTDNYGYTF. The sequenced DNA is TGCGCCAGCAGCATTGGATGGACGGACAACTATGGCTACACCTTC. Recombination linked TRBV5-1 to TRBJ1-2, with no confidently assigned D gene. Measured from the cysteine to the phenylalanine, the CDR3 is 15 residues long. Just the 45-base CDR3 DNA is kept, in frame starting at base 1. For CDR1 and CDR2, the germline V gene lists SGHRS and YFSETQ. V is shortened by 4 bases, J by 2 bases, and the region joining them spans 15 bases.